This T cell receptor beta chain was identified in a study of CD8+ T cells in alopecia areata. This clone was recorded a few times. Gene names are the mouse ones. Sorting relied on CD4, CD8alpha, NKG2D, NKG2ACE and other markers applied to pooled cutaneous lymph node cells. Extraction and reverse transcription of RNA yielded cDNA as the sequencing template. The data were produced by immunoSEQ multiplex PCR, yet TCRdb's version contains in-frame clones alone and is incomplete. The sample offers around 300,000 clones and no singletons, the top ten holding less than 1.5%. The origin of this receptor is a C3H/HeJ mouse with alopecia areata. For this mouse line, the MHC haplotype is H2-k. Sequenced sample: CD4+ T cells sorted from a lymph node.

The sequenced CDR3 bases are TGTGCCAGCGGTCTTGACTGGGGGTCTTATAACTATGCT. This gives the protein CASGLDWGSYNYA. The CDR3 reads in full as CASGLDWGSYNYAEQFF. The chain carries TRBV13-2 and TRBJ2-1; TRBD2 matches 9 bases. Read coverage stops 4 residues before the CDR3 terminus; the germline J gene supplies the remainder. V trimming: 4 bases; J trimming: 0 bases; junction bases outside the gene matches: 8. CDR3 length: 17 amino acids. Germline lookup yields CDR1 NNHNN and CDR2 SYGAGS (reference sequence).